The clone carrying this T cell receptor (beta chain) was detected many times. Its cognate antigen is unknown. This specimen belongs to a study of early T cells in non-severe SARS-CoV-2 infection. The overall study: Chains were not paired, and sequencing was done on bulk RNA from unsorted whole blood.

Germline assignment: CDR1 SGHRS and CDR2 YFSETQ. The CDR3 is made up of 11 amino acids. The V and J ends lost 0 bases and 6 bases respectively, with 4 bases between them. Study results and caveats: Missing private and CD4 specificities, VDJdb matching favored anti-spike CD8 responses.

Individual cDNA molecules each received unique molecular identifiers attached to them. TCRdb reprocessed the 5' RACE reads via MiXCR and lists one record per CDR3 protein. The sample yields 29,000 or so distinct CDR3 sequences, roughly 5% seen once. This TCR came from an adult who was a healthcare worker with PCR-confirmed SARS-CoV-2 infection or an uninfected control (not recorded which). Sequencing was carried out using whole blood. V is TRBV5-1 and J is TRBJ2-7; D is unclear. DNA of the CDR3: TGCGCCAGCAGCTTGGGGGCCGAGCAGTACTTC. The encoded protein is CASSLGAEQYF. Complete variable domain (other parts from reference TRBV5-1 and TRBJ2-7): KAGVTQTPRYLIKTRGQQVTLSCSPISGHRSVSWYQQTPGQGLQFLFEYFSETQRNKGNFPGRFSGRQFSNSRSEMNVSTLELGDSALYLCASSLGAEQYFGPGTRLTVT.